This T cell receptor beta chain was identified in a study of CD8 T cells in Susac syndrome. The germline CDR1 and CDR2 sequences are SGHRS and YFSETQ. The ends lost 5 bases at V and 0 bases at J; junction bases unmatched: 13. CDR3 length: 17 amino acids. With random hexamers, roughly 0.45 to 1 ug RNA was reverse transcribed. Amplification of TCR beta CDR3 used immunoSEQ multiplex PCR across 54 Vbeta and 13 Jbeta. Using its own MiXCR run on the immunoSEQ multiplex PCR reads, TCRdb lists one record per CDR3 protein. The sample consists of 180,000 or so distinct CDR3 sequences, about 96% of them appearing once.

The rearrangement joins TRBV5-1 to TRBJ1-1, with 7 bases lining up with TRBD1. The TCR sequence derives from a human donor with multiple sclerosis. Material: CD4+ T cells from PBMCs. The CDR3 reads CASRSGGKTHMNTEAFF. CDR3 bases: TGCGCCAGCAGATCAGGGGGAAAAACTCATATGAACACTGAAGCTTTCTTT.